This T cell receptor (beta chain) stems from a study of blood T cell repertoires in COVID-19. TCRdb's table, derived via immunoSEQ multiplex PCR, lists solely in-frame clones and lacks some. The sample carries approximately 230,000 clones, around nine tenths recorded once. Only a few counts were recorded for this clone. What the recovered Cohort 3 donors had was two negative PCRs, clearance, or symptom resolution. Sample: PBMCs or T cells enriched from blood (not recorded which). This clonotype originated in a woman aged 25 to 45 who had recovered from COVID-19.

The CDR3 loop is CAWTVAFGGDTIYF. CDR3 DNA: TGTGCCTGGACCGTCGCCTTTGGGGGGGACACCATATATTTT. The V and J genes are TRBV30 and TRBJ1-3, with D maybe TRBD1 (5 bases). Germline V gives CDR1 GTSNPN, CDR2 SVGIG (reference sequence). This CDR3 has 14 amino acids. V was cut by 4 bases and J by 8 bases, with 18 bases left in between.